This T cell receptor beta chain was profiled in a study of blood T cell repertoires in COVID-19 (dated by TCRdb to 2019 to 2021). As for the study more broadly: Samples from collaborators originated in the United States, Italy and Spain and spanned both the acute and convalescent phases of COVID-19. The prospective study material was composed of cDNA or gDNA derived from T cells, B-cell-depleted T cells, or PBMCs. Subjects who had been exposed to COVID-19, were actively infected with it, or had recovered from it provided the deeply sampled blood TCRbeta repertoires that made up the dataset. The repertoires were released in a freely available public database intended as a resource for research on the immune response to SARS-CoV-2. Samples came from the ongoing ImmuneRACE study (first 160 participants) plus 1,254 subjects from 6 global collaborators. Sample metadata almost always included a de-identified subject ID, COVID-19 status, age in years and sex. Where available, HLA class I and class II types were obtained from metadata supplied by the sample provider rather than from assay-based typing.

TCRbeta CDR3 regions were amplified from genomic DNA using the immunoSEQ Assay, a bias-controlled multiplex PCR. In the source study's methods: The number of nucleated cells in each sample was estimated by amplification of reference gene primers within the assay. To quantify the absolute abundance of each unique TCRbeta CDR3 rearrangement, sequence reads were collapsed and filtered. For each sample, productive Simpson clonality was calculated as the square root of Simpson's diversity index across productive rearrangements. This immuneACCESS table, as held by TCRdb, lists in-frame sequences with V and J called but not all clones. Of the missing ones, under half trace to an unresolved V gene in checked studies; the others have no known cause. The V and J calls and clone size come from that table; D and trimming were worked out from the DNA. Across this sample there are a few hundred thousand clones, with roughly 89% seen only once. Roughly 11% of the sample comes from the top ten.

As encoded in the germline V gene, CDR1 is MNHEY while CDR2 is SVGAGI. From its cysteine to its phenylalanine, the CDR3 spans 13 amino acids. Only the CDR3 DNA is retained, 39 bases long and in frame from the first base. V is cut back by 6 bases and J by 4 bases, with 2 bases in the junction unmatched. As for this clone: Its antigen is still unknown. No base-level quality is on record; no much larger clone is a single base apart. The identical CDR3 is also encoded by other nucleotide sequences in the sample.

At one collaborating source in Seattle, patients were enrolled during active infection and were followed longitudinally through the course of disease. Whole blood was collected in K2EDTA tubes by collaborating institutions according to the institutions' own protocols. For TCRbeta analysis, collaborators shipped samples as frozen whole blood, isolated PBMCs, or DNA extracted from either of those sample types. The investigation overall reported the following: Clinical and demographic metadata were provided uncurated, with the amount varying by source and participant.

The sample comprised peripheral blood. The TCR originated in a woman aged 25 to 39 with COVID-19, enrolled during active disease. The chain was built from TRBV6-5 and TRBJ1-3, and 8 junction bases match TRBD1. The base sequence is TGTGCCAGCAGGACAGGGGCCGGAAACACCATATATTTT. This codes for CASRTGAGNTIYF.